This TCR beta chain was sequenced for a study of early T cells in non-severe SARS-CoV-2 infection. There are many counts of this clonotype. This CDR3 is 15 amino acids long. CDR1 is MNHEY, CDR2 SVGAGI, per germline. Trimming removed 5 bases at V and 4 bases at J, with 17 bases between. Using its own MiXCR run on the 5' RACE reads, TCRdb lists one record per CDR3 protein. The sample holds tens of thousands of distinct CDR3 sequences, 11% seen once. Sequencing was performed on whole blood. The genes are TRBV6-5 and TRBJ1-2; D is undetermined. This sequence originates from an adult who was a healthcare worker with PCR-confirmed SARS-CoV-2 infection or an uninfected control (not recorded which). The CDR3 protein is CASSALMGSGYGYTF. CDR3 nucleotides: TGTGCCAGCAGTGCTTTGATGGGCTCGGGCTATGGCTACACCTTC.